Below, 26 T cell receptor beta chains from the same sample are listed, as sequenced in a study of CD8+ T cells in alopecia areata (dated 2018 in TCRdb). In light of the paper, this sample's time point label describes: baseline before oral tofacitinib. Libraries came from the immunoSEQ multiplex PCR assay. RNA was extracted from all samples and reverse transcribed into cDNA, which served as template for TCR sequencing. TCRdb carries this immuneACCESS record with in-frame sequences only. Its versions omit some clonotypes, under half of them owing to an unresolved V gene in the studies checked, with the rest unexplained. This sample is represented by hundreds of thousands of clones; about 60% of them were singletons. Together, the top ten hold approximately 0.45% of the sample. The sample in question was CD4+ T cells sorted from blood, obtained at week 0. All receptors derive from a human donor with alopecia areata.

This clone has only a few counts. The V and J genes are TRBV7-2 and TRBJ2-3; no clear D gene. The CDR3 loop spans 15 amino acids. The V end was cut by 3 bases, the J end by 1 base, with 11 bases between. The V gene's germline CDR1 is SGHTA and CDR2 FQGNSA. CDR3 nucleotide sequence: TGTGCCAGCAGCTTGAGGCGCCAGGGCACAGATACGCAGTATTTT. This codes for CASSLRRQGTDTQYF.

As regards this clone: The same CDR3 arises from other DNA sequences in this sample as well. The V gene is TRBV29-1, the J gene TRBJ1-1; no firm D call. V shed 6 bases and J shed 1 base, with 3 bases lying between them. The V gene's germline CDR1 is SQVTM and CDR2 ANQGSEA. The CDR3 length is 10 residues. The CDR3 here is CSVSNTEAFF. The CDR3 nucleotides are TGCAGCGTATCGAACACTGAAGCTTTCTTT.

The V call is TRBV4-1, the J call TRBJ1-5, with D possibly matching TRBD1 (5 bases). The V gene's germline CDR1 is MGHRA and CDR2 YSYEKL. Trimming shortened V by 0 bases and J by 4 bases, and 10 bases separated the two germline ends. The CDR3 extends over 15 amino acids. The CDR3 spells CASSQDSTVNQPQHF. In nucleotides, the CDR3 is TGCGCCAGCAGCCAAGATTCGACAGTTAATCAGCCCCAGCATTTT.

This chain joins TRBV29-1 and TRBJ2-7, with D unclear. This CDR3 contains 13 residues. Germline-derived CDR1 and CDR2 are SQVTM and ANQGSEA. Trimming cost V 5 bases and J 6 bases, with 17 bases left between them. The CDR3 here is CSVSPSYGTEQYF. Written as DNA, the CDR3 is TGCAGCGTTAGTCCTTCGTACGGCACCGAGCAGTACTTC.

This clone has only a few counts. V usage is TRBV18 and J usage is TRBJ2-2, with 8 bases matching TRBD1. The CDR3 is 18 residues long. Germline V gives CDR1 KGHSH, CDR2 LQKENI. Losses at the gene ends were 1 base for V and 2 bases for J; bases not matched to a gene: 9. This chain's CDR3 is CASSPLYGGQGNTGELFF. CDR3 DNA: TGTGCCAGCTCACCACTATATGGAGGACAGGGAAACACCGGGGAGCTGTTTTTT.

This chain joins TRBV27 and TRBJ2-2, with D possibly TRBD1 on 5 matching bases. The CDR3 sequence is 15 residues long. The germline gives CDR1 MNHEY, CDR2 SMNVEV (reference sequence). V gave up 3 bases and J gave up 2 bases, with 10 bases separating them. The CDR3 loop reads CASSFRTINTGELFF. For the CDR3, the DNA is TGTGCCAGCAGTTTTAGGACAATCAACACCGGGGAGCTGTTTTTT.

V is TRBV30 and J is TRBJ1-5, with 8 bases lining up with TRBD1. Germline V CDR1 and CDR2: GTSNPN, SVGIG (reference sequence). The CDR3 runs to 14 residues. V shed 3 bases and J 4 bases; nucleotides not matched to a gene: 5. The CDR3 DNA reads as TGTGCCTGGAGAAGGACAGGGAAGAATCAGCCCCAGCATTTT. Residues: CAWRRTGKNQPQHF.

V usage is TRBV29-1 and J usage is TRBJ2-1; D may be TRBD1 or TRBD2 (6 bases each). CDR3 size: 11 residues. V was shortened by 4 bases and J by 9 bases, with 10 bases between the two germline ends. Germline V gene sequence: CDR1 SQVTM, CDR2 ANQGSEA. The CDR3 protein is CSVGGAIEQFF. DNA of the CDR3: TGCAGCGTTGGGGGGGCTATTGAGCAGTTCTTC.

This clone turned up a few times. This sequence joins TRBV29-1 and TRBJ1-4, with a tentative D call TRBD1 (6 bases). The germline V gene has CDR1 SQVTM and CDR2 ANQGSEA. Trimming pared 0 bases from V and 8 bases from J, leaving 10 bases between. This CDR3 is built from 13 residues. DNA for the CDR3: TGCAGCGTTGAAGACAGGGGTAGGGAAAAACTGTTTTTT. Amino acids: CSVEDRGREKLFF.

In this sample, this clone turned up once. The chain combines TRBV30 with TRBJ1-2, with D maybe TRBD1 (5 bases). Trimming shortened V by 7 bases and J by 4 bases, and 10 bases separated the two germline ends. Germline assignment: CDR1 GTSNPN and CDR2 SVGIG (reference sequence). The CDR3 runs to 11 residues. CDR3 sequence reads: CAFRAAYGYTF. The CDR3 DNA follows: TGTGCCTTCAGGGCTGCCTATGGCTACACCTTC.

The chain is built from TRBV29-1 and TRBJ2-7; the match to TRBD1 covers 9 bases. Germline CDR1 is SQVTM and CDR2 is ANQGSEA. V was clipped by 4 bases and J by 8 bases; unmatched bases: 12. This CDR3 is 14 amino acids long. The CDR3 bases are TGCAGCGTTGGGACCCCGGGACAGGGCCTTCAGCAGTACTTC. It is translated as CSVGTPGQGLQQYF.

This sequence joins TRBV9 and TRBJ2-3, with 8 positions matching TRBD2. Germline CDR1 and CDR2: SGDLS and YYNGEE. V lost 4 bases and J lost 3; bases outside the gene matches: 16. CDR3 size: 18 residues. CDR3 sequence reads: CASSPHSGGGSRTDTQYF. The CDR3 region has the DNA TGTGCCAGCAGCCCACACAGCGGGGGTGGGAGTCGAACAGATACGCAGTATTTT.

This clone showed up just a few times. Additional DNA sequences in this sample encode the identical CDR3. The chain carries TRBV29-1 and TRBJ2-6; weak D call: TRBD1 (5 bases). Germline V lookup: CDR1 SQVTM, CDR2 ANQGSEA. The CDR3 runs to 14 residues. V lost 4 bases and J lost 0, with 7 bases in between. The CDR3 sequence is CSVGQGSGANVLTF. The CDR3 bases are TGCAGCGTTGGCCAGGGCTCTGGGGCCAACGTCCTGACTTTC.

The chain has TRBV4-1 and TRBJ1-1; D is uncertain. The CDR3 sequence is 14 residues long. Germline CDR1 is MGHRA and CDR2 is YSYEKL. Trimming removed 3 bases at V and 4 bases at J, with 12 bases between. The CDR3: CASSQPAASTEAFF. The DNA of the CDR3 is TGCGCCAGCAGCCAGCCTGCAGCGAGCACTGAAGCTTTCTTT.

The chain joins TRBV27 to TRBJ1-6, with D possibly being TRBD1 (6 bases). The CDR3 sequence is 15 residues long. Germline-derived CDR1 and CDR2 are MNHEY and SMNVEV (reference sequence). The V end lost 6 bases, the J end lost 9 bases, and 18 bases lay between the germline ends. The CDR3 DNA is TGTGCCAGCAGCTCCATGGGGGGCGGGATTTCACCCCTCCACTTT. Its protein is CASSSMGGGISPLHF.

The CDR3 protein is CASSLGPNQPQHF. CDR3 DNA sequence: TGTGCCAGCAGTTTAGGGCCGAATCAGCCCCAGCATTTT. The J gene is TRBJ1-5, the V gene TRBV6-5; no reliable D call. The CDR3 totals 13 residues. Germline V gene lookup returns CDR1 MNHEY and CDR2 SVGAGI. V was clipped by 4 bases and J by 4 bases, with 8 bases between them.

V gene TRBV7-9 combines with J gene TRBJ2-7, with D tentatively TRBD1 (6 bases). CDR1 SEHNR and CDR2 FQNEAQ come from the germline V gene (reference sequence). V was trimmed by 5 bases and J by 6 bases, leaving 20 bases between them. CDR3 length equals 15 residues. In DNA form, the CDR3 reads TGTGCCAGCAGCCCAGATACAGGGTCGGGAAGCGAGCAGTACTTC. This gives the protein CASSPDTGSGSEQYF.

The CDR3 spells CASRLLAGGADTQYF. CDR3 in DNA: TGTGCCAGTAGATTACTAGCGGGAGGTGCGGATACGCAGTATTTT. J is TRBJ2-3 and V is TRBV19; 12 positions match TRBD2. The trim removed 6 bases at V and 6 bases at J, leaving 7 bases unmatched. The germline CDR1 and CDR2 sequences are LNHDA and SQIVND (reference sequence). The CDR3 is made up of 15 amino acids.

This clone was found many times. DNA for the CDR3: TGTGCCAGCAGCGTAGATCGCGACAGTAGCGAGACCCAGTACTTC. Encoded protein: CASSVDRDSSETQYF. This sequence joins TRBV9 and TRBJ2-5; possible D gene TRBD1, 5 bases. The germline V gene has CDR1 SGDLS and CDR2 YYNGEE. V gave up 0 bases and J gave up 5 bases, with 14 bases separating them. CDR3 size: 15 residues.

The gene calls are TRBV25-1 and TRBJ2-7; D possibly corresponds to TRBD1 (6 bases). The V gene's germline CDR1 is MGHDK and CDR2 SYGVNS. Trimming removed 5 bases from V and 6 bases from J, with 14 bases in between. This CDR3 is built from 13 residues. The CDR3 coding sequence is TGTGCCAGCAGTAAGACAGGACGGGGCGAGCAGTACTTC. Protein sequence: CASSKTGRGEQYF.

The chain employs TRBV7-2 and TRBJ2-7, with no clear D. Germline CDR1 SGHTA, CDR2 FQGNSA. There are 12 residues in the CDR3. V was clipped by 5 bases and J by 7 bases, with 12 bases between them. The DNA of the CDR3 is TGTGCCAGCAGCCAGAACTTCGGGGAGCAGTACTTC. Its protein is CASSQNFGEQYF.

The J gene is TRBJ2-1, the V gene TRBV30; 10 bases line up with TRBD2. V shed 0 bases and J 6 bases; nucleotides not matched to a gene: 5. The germline CDR1 and CDR2 sequences are GTSNPN and SVGIG (reference sequence). There are 15 residues in the CDR3. The CDR3: CAWSVQSSGSNEQFF. DNA for the CDR3: TGTGCCTGGAGTGTACAGTCTAGCGGGAGCAATGAGCAGTTCTTC.

There are a few counts of this clone. The chain combines TRBV2 with TRBJ2-1; D is unresolved. The germline gives CDR1 SNHLY, CDR2 FYNNEI. CDR3 size: 12 residues. Trimming took 6 bases from V and 8 from J, leaving 11 bases between them. The CDR3 spells CASRLDIDEQFF. The DNA for the CDR3 is TGTGCCAGCAGGCTAGACATCGATGAGCAGTTCTTC.

The chain couples TRBV5-6 to TRBJ1-1, with D hard to call. The CDR3 loop spans 12 amino acids. The V end lost 6 bases, the J end lost 0 bases, and 6 bases lay between the germline ends. Germline CDR1 and CDR2: SGHDT and YYEEEE. CDR3 sequence: CASTLMNTEAFF. CDR3 nucleotides: TGTGCCAGCACCCTGATGAACACTGAAGCTTTCTTT.

This clone came up a few times. The DNA for the CDR3 is TGTGCCAGCAGCACGGGACTGGTCACAGATACGCAGTATTTT. This translates into CASSTGLVTDTQYF. The V and J genes are TRBV7-2 and TRBJ2-3; the D gene is possibly TRBD2 (6 bases). The V gene's germline CDR1 is SGHTA and CDR2 FQGNSA. This CDR3 spans 14 amino acids. V dropped 5 bases and J dropped 2 bases, with 11 bases sitting between them. The full variable domain, in which reference TRBV7-2 and TRBJ2-3 provide the parts outside the CDR3, is GAGVSQSPSNKVTEKGKDVELRCDPISGHTALYWYRQSLGQGLEFLIYFQGNSAPDKSGLPSDRFSAERTGGSVSTLTIQRTQQEDSAVYLCASSTGLVTDTQYFGPGTRLTVL.

This chain joins TRBV4-2 and TRBJ2-5; D is undetermined. The CDR3 is 16 amino acids. The V end was cut by 1 base, the J end by 2 bases, with 14 bases between. Germline CDR1 and CDR2: LGHNA and YNFKEQ. The CDR3 loop is CASSQGDGRSQETQYF. CDR3 coding DNA: TGTGCCAGCAGCCAAGGAGACGGCAGGTCTCAAGAGACCCAGTACTTC.